This is a list of T cell receptor beta chains from one sample in a study of blood T cell repertoires in COVID-19. Measured with immunoSEQ multiplex PCR; TCRdb has only the in-frame clones, and not every one. The table includes about 330,000 clones, roughly 83% detected once. The sequenced material came from peripheral blood. Receptors originate from a woman aged 50 to 65 with acute or convalescent COVID-19. Each CDR3 is given with its conserved first and last residue. A D gene is named only where the DNA matches it firmly.

d_call v_call cdr3_aa
. TRBV15 CATSRDSGQGRWPQHF
. TRBV6-5 CASSRVGSYGYTF
. TRBV6-5 CASSYWGDYNEQFF
TRBD2 TRBV7-8 CASSLFQRDPYSEQYF
. TRBV11-2 CASSSRLGYGYTF
TRBD2 TRBV27 CASSSTSGRRPDTQYF
TRBD1 TRBV24-1 CATSDLLRQGIGELFF
. TRBV3-1/TRBV3-2 CASGGRTSYNEQFF
. TRBV7-2 CASSLGRGFWPQHF
. TRBV29-1 CSVGRDNTDTQYF
. TRBV10-1 CASRVKGGTYNSPLHF
. TRBV7-2 CASSIAPGSSYEQYF
TRBD1 TRBV15 CATSRPGQGASGYTF
. TRBV7-3 CASSLDLYNEQFF
TRBD2 TRBV4-3 CASSQMGLAGVSNEQFF
TRBD2 TRBV4-2 CASSQEGTRDNEQFF
TRBD1 TRBV19 CASSTRQGTNTEAFF
TRBD1 TRBV7-8 CASSLTSTGSYTDTQYF
. TRBV7-9 CASSNPRGAQTTDTQYF
. TRBV9 CASSGRDASYTGELFF
TRBD1 TRBV30 CAWSVKNRGRTDTQYF
. TRBV7-2 CASSLGGLGNYGYTF
. TRBV28 CASSPMGAGGTEAFF
. TRBV24-1 CATSDLGTRTDTQYF